What follows describes a single T cell receptor beta chain. TCRdb re-called the 5' RACE reads; one entry per CDR3 protein, DNA not given. Its table records about 460,000 distinct CDR3 sequences. This record belongs to a study of T cells expressing NK-cell markers. The CDR3 length is 13 residues. The V gene's germline CDR1 is MNHEY and CDR2 SMNVEV (reference sequence). This chain joins TRBV27 and TRBJ2-7. Sequenced material: blood T cells: a sorted CD56 or NKG2C T cell subset, CD4+ or CD8+ T cells, or bulk PBMC T cells (not recorded which). This sequence was found in a woman aged 45-60 years in good health. Here the CDR3 reads CASSGLGRNEQYF.